This entry is about one T cell receptor beta chain. Its antigen is still unknown. The sample comes from a study of response to subunit inactivated influenza vaccine. The CDR3 is 16 amino acids. In germline, CDR1 is DFQATT, CDR2 SNEGSKA (reference sequence). Trimming took 3 bases from V and 2 from J; bases not matched to a gene: 4. General study points: The authors offered the suggestion that each seasonal influenza vaccination recruits few new T cells.

TCRdb fed the RT-PCR reads into MiXCR, producing one record per CDR3 protein. Among around 530,000 distinct CDR3 sequences, approximately 16% were seen once, and the ten largest hold less than 4%. The chain uses TRBV20-1 and TRBJ2-1, with 13 bases identical to TRBD2. The TCR originated in a man between 50 and 70 years old who received an inactivated influenza vaccine. This specimen consisted of CD4+ T cells sorted from PBMCs, obtained approximately 25 months after vaccination. CDR3 loop: CSASPGTSGTYNEQFF. The CDR3 DNA follows: TGCAGTGCTAGCCCCGGGACTAGCGGGACCTACAATGAGCAGTTCTTC.